One and the same sample provided the 16 T cell receptor beta chains below, sequenced in a study of blood T cell repertoires in COVID-19. Using immunoSEQ multiplex PCR, the repertoire was profiled, and TCRdb retains in-frame clones only, with some absent. Of approximately 100,000 clones listed, approximately 85% are singletons. The source material was peripheral blood. The receptors stem from a human donor in a cohort sampled during active COVID-19.

The V gene is TRBV25-1, the J gene TRBJ2-5; TRBD1 matches 7 bases. Germline V gene data show CDR1 as MGHDK and CDR2 as SYGVNS. The V gene end was trimmed by 3 bases and the J gene end by 4 bases; junction bases not matched to a gene: 2. This CDR3 comprises 13 residues. In nucleotides, the CDR3 is TGTGCCAGCAGTGACGCAGGGGGAGAGACCCAGTACTTC. Translated: CASSDAGGETQYF. Full variable domain (missing parts from reference TRBV25-1 and TRBJ2-5): EADIYQTPRYLVIGTGKKITLECSQTMGHDKMYWYQQDPGMELHLIHYSYGVNSTEKGDLSSESTVSRIRTEHFPLTLESARPSHTSQYLCASSDAGGETQYFGPGTRLLVL.

The CDR3 loop reads CASSLGDRDQPQHF. The CDR3 DNA is TGCGCCAGCAGCTTGGGGGACAGAGATCAGCCCCAGCATTTT. The chain has TRBV5-1 and TRBJ1-5; 7 nucleotides align to TRBD1. CDR1 is SGHRS, CDR2 YFSETQ, per germline. Germline trimming cut 0 bases from V and 5 bases from J; bases unmatched to any gene: 2. The CDR3 extends over 14 amino acids.

The V gene is TRBV6-2 or TRBV6-3, the J gene TRBJ2-7, with 8 bases fitting TRBD2. Germline values: CDR1 MNHEY, CDR2 SVGEGT. The ends lost 4 bases at V and 3 bases at J; junction bases unmatched: 2. This CDR3 has 13 amino acids. CDR3 coding DNA: TGTGCCAGCAGTTCGGGAGGGAGCTACGAGCAGTACTTC. Its protein is CASSSGGSYEQYF.

This clone was counted once. The chain links TRBV5-1 to TRBJ2-6, with D tentatively TRBD1 (5 bases). The CDR3 has 18 amino acids. In germline, CDR1 is SGHRS, CDR2 YFSETQ. With 4 bases removed from V and 2 bases from J, the gap between germline ends came to 19 bases. The CDR3 is CASSVGAGLFTGANVLTF. The DNA for the CDR3 is TGCGCCAGCAGCGTGGGTGCAGGGCTATTCACTGGGGCCAACGTCCTGACTTTC. The complete variable domain, with remaining parts taken from reference TRBV5-1 and TRBJ2-6, reads KAGVTQTPRYLIKTRGQQVTLSCSPISGHRSVSWYQQTPGQGLQFLFEYFSETQRNKGNFPGRFSGRQFSNSRSEMNVSTLELGDSALYLCASSVGAGLFTGANVLTFGAGSRLTVL.

The gene calls are TRBV6-6 and TRBJ1-2, with D maybe TRBD1 (6 bases). This CDR3 contains 14 residues. Germline assignment: CDR1 MNHNY and CDR2 SVGAGI (reference sequence). V was pared by 5 bases and J by 5 bases, with 15 bases between. The CDR3: CASSGGGSRYGYTF. The CDR3, as DNA: TGTGCCAGCAGTGGGGGGGGCAGCAGGTATGGCTACACCTTC.

The rearrangement joins TRBV6-2 or TRBV6-3 to TRBJ2-7; D may be TRBD2 (5 bases). Germline V lookup: CDR1 MNHEY, CDR2 SVGEGT. The CDR3 is 13 residues long. Trimming took 5 bases from V and 2 from J, leaving 10 bases between them. CDR3: CASSERLAYEQYF. CDR3 sequence (DNA): TGTGCCAGCAGTGAGCGGTTGGCCTACGAGCAGTACTTC.

The genes are TRBV3-1 (or the pseudogene TRBV3-2) and TRBJ2-5, with D maybe TRBD2 (6 bases). V shed 4 bases and J shed 4 bases, with 16 bases lying between them. CDR3 size: 15 residues. CDR1 and CDR2 (germline): LGHDT, YNNKEL (reference sequence). CDR3 coding DNA: TGTGCCAGCAGCCCTCAGACTAGATTATTAGAGACCCAGTACTTC. It translates to CASSPQTRLLETQYF.

CDR3 loop: CATSREPSGLMYNEQFF. Written as DNA, the CDR3 is TGTGCCACCAGCAGGGAACCGTCAGGGTTGATGTACAATGAGCAGTTCTTC. The V gene is TRBV15, the J gene TRBJ2-1; D perhaps matches TRBD1 (5 bases). This CDR3 spans 17 amino acids. Per the germline V gene, CDR1 is LNHNV and CDR2 is YYDKDF (reference sequence). V shed 3 bases and J shed 4 bases, with 19 bases lying between them. The variable domain in full, completed from reference TRBV15 and TRBJ2-1, reads DAMVIQNPRYQVTQFGKPVTLSCSQTLNHNVMYWYQQKSSQAPKLLFHYYDKDFNNEADTPDNFQSRRPNTSFCFLDIRSPGLGDTAMYLCATSREPSGLMYNEQFFGPGTRLTVL.

CDR3 nucleotide sequence: TGCGCCAGCAGCCCTTCTCAGGGCAACTATGGCTACACCTTC. Amino acids: CASSPSQGNYGYTF. This rearrangement joins TRBV5-1 to TRBJ1-2, with D possibly matching TRBD1 (5 bases). The CDR3 totals 14 residues. Trimming left V 4 bases short and J 2 bases short, with 12 bases between. Germline CDR1 and CDR2: SGHRS and YFSETQ.

The chain uses TRBV5-1 and TRBJ1-2; 8 positions agree with TRBD1. Germline V gene lookup returns CDR1 SGHRS and CDR2 YFSETQ. Trimming cost V 2 bases and J 6 bases; bases outside gene matches: 6. The CDR3 runs to 14 residues. In DNA, the CDR3 is TGCGCCAGCAGCTTTTCTTCAGGGGGCGATGGCTACACCTTC. This sequence encodes CASSFSSGGDGYTF.

The J gene is TRBJ2-1, the V gene TRBV7-2; 9 bases match TRBD2. With V trimmed by 5 bases and J by 8 bases, 13 bases remained unmatched. The V gene's germline CDR1 is SGHTA and CDR2 FQGNSA. The CDR3 loop spans 16 amino acids. As DNA, the CDR3 is TGTGCCAGCAGCCATCCCCGCGGGAGGGGCGGGGATGAGCAGTTCTTC. This sequence encodes CASSHPRGRGGDEQFF.

The chain links TRBV10-2 to TRBJ2-3; TRBD2 matches 12 bases. The CDR3 has 13 amino acids. With 10 bases clipped from V and 3 bases from J, the junction kept 2 bases outside the gene matches. Germline CDR1 reads WSHSY; CDR2 reads SAAADI. The CDR3 nucleotides read TGCGCCACTGGACTAGCGGGGACAGATACGCAGTATTTT. Translating gives CATGLAGTDTQYF.

The chain uses TRBV4-3 and TRBJ1-2; D remains ambiguous. The germline V gene encodes CDR1 LGHNA and CDR2 YSLEER. Trimming removed 3 bases at V and 2 bases at J, with 7 bases between. The CDR3 is 13 amino acids. Here the CDR3 reads CASSQEVNYGYTF. The DNA for the CDR3 is TGCGCCAGCAGCCAGGAGGTAAACTATGGCTACACCTTC.

The rearrangement uses TRBV9 and TRBJ1-4, with D possibly being TRBD1 (5 bases). The CDR3 spans 15 residues. With 4 bases removed from V and 4 bases from J, the gap between germline ends came to 14 bases. CDR1 and CDR2 (germline): SGDLS, YYNGEE. The CDR3, as DNA: TGTGCCAGCAGCTCCACGACAGCGCTTAATGAAAAACTGTTTTTT. This encodes CASSSTTALNEKLFF.

This rearrangement joins TRBV15 to TRBJ1-2; D uncertain. V was trimmed by 4 bases and J by 3 bases, leaving 12 bases between them. CDR3 size: 14 residues. Per the germline V gene, CDR1 is LNHNV and CDR2 is YYDKDF (reference sequence). CDR3 sequence (DNA): TGTGCCACCAGCATTGACCCGAGGGACTATGGCTACACCTTC. Translation gives CATSIDPRDYGYTF.

The V gene is TRBV5-1, the J gene TRBJ1-2, with 9 bases matching TRBD1. CDR1 SGHRS and CDR2 YFSETQ come from the germline V gene. V lost 0 bases, J lost 8 bases, and 5 bases stayed unmatched. This CDR3 has 14 amino acids. The CDR3 DNA reads TGCGCCAGCAGCTTGGATACAGGGGGCGGGGGCTACACCTTC. Its protein product is CASSLDTGGGGYTF.